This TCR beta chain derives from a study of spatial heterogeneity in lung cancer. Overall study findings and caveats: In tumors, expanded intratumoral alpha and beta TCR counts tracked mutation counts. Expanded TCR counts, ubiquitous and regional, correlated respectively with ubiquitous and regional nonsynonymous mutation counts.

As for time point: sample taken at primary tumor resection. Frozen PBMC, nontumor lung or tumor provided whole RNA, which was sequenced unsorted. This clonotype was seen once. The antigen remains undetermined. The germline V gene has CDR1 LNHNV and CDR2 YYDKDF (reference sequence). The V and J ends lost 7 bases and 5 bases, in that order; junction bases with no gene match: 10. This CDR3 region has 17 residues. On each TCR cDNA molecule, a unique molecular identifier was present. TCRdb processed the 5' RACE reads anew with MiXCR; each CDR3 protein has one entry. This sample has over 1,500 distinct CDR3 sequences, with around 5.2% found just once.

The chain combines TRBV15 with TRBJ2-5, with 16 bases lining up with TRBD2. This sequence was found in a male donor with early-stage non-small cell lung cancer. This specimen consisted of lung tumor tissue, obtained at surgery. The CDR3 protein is CATTPGTSGGALETQYF. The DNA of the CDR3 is TGTGCCACCACTCCCGGGACTAGCGGGGGGGCCTTGGAGACCCAGTACTTC. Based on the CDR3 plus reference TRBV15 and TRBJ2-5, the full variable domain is DAMVIQNPRYQVTQFGKPVTLSCSQTLNHNVMYWYQQKSSQAPKLLFHYYDKDFNNEADTPDNFQSRRPNTSFCFLDIRSPGLGDTAMYLCATTPGTSGGALETQYFGPGTRLLVL.